One and the same sample provided the 8 T cell receptor beta chains below, sequenced in a study of T cell responses to AZD1222 COVID-19 vaccine. This table comes from immunoSEQ multiplex PCR, and its TCRdb copy is limited to in-frame clones, with some not included. The sample has under 50,000 clones, roughly 89% seen once. Sample: peripheral blood, taken 28 days after the second AZD1222 dose. The source of these receptors is an adult who received the AZD1222 COVID-19 vaccine.

This chain connects TRBV5-4 to TRBJ2-7; D is unresolved. V was cut by 6 bases and J by 3 bases, with 7 bases left in between. The CDR3 extends over 11 amino acids. CDR1 and CDR2 (germline): SGHNT, YYREEE (reference sequence). CDR3 DNA sequence: TGTGCCAGCACCTCCAACTACGAGCAGTACTTC. This codes for CASTSNYEQYF.

This clone was detected once. In nucleotides, the CDR3 is TGTGCCAGCAGCCATGCCCGGGCCTGGCAAGAGACCCAGTACTTC. The encoded protein is CASSHARAWQETQYF. V and J are TRBV14 and TRBJ2-5; D uncertain. Germline V gene sequence: CDR1 SGHDN, CDR2 FVKESK. The V and J ends lost 3 bases and 2 bases respectively, with 13 bases between them. The CDR3 covers 15 residues.

Here the CDR3 DNA reads TGTGCCAGCAGTGAAAGTCGGGGGGGCTATGGCTACACCTTC. It encodes CASSESRGGYGYTF. The gene calls are TRBV6-1 and TRBJ1-2, with D possibly TRBD1 on 5 matching bases. The CDR3 totals 14 residues. Trimming took 2 bases from V and 4 from J, leaving 11 bases between them. Germline CDR1 is MNHNS and CDR2 is SASEGT.

V is TRBV30 and J is TRBJ1-1; 10 bases match TRBD1. This CDR3 is built from 14 residues. Trimming took 3 bases from V and 3 from J; bases not matched to a gene: 4. Germline V lookup: CDR1 GTSNPN, CDR2 SVGIG (reference sequence). CDR3 protein: CAWRWDRGDTEAFF. CDR3 bases: TGTGCCTGGAGATGGGACAGGGGTGACACTGAAGCTTTCTTT.

This clone was seen only a few times. The chain is built from TRBV6-2 or TRBV6-3 and TRBJ2-1; 11 nucleotides line up with TRBD2. V lost 4 bases to trimming and J lost 14 bases; unmatched junction nucleotides: 4. Germline lookup yields CDR1 MNHEY and CDR2 SVGEGT. CDR3 size: 12 residues. The CDR3 DNA is TGTGCCAGCAGTTTGCCGGGACTAGCGGAGTTCTTC. As protein: CASSLPGLAEFF.

The J gene is TRBJ1-5, the V gene TRBV10-3; 9 positions agree with TRBD1. Germline CDR1 is ENHRY and CDR2 is SYGVKD. The CDR3 runs 16 residues. The junction had 6 bases not matched to a gene; V was cut back by 6 bases and J by 0 bases. CDR3 DNA sequence: TGTGCCATCAGCCCGACAGGGGGGTATAGCAATCAGCCCCAGCATTTT. It codes for CAISPTGGYSNQPQHF.

The rearrangement uses TRBV5-6 and TRBJ2-2; weak D call: TRBD1 (5 bases). The CDR3 is 17 amino acids. Trimming removed 1 base at V and 0 bases at J, with 13 bases between. Germline V gene sequence: CDR1 SGHDT, CDR2 YYEEEE. CDR3 in amino acids: CASSLRLKGANTGELFF. In nucleotides, the CDR3 is TGTGCCAGCAGCTTGAGGTTGAAAGGGGCGAACACCGGGGAGCTGTTTTTT.

The genes are TRBV11-3 and TRBJ1-5; D perhaps matches TRBD1 (6 bases). The germline V and J ends were trimmed by 0 bases and 4 bases, with 19 bases remaining between them. Per the germline V gene, CDR1 is SGHNT and CDR2 is YENEEA. The CDR3 is made up of 18 amino acids. CDR3 protein: CASSLERGAYGPNQPQHF. Written as DNA, the CDR3 is TGTGCCAGCAGCTTAGAACGGGGGGCTTACGGCCCAAATCAGCCCCAGCATTTT.